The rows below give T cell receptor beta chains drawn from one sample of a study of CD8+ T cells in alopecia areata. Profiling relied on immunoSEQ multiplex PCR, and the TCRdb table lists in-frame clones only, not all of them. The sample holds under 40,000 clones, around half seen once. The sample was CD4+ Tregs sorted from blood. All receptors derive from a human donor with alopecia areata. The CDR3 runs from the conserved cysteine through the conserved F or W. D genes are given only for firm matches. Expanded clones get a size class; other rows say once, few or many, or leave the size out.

DNA: TGCGCCAGCAGCAGAACAGGGGCCTCCTACGAGCAGTACTTC; CDR3: CASSRTGASYEQYF; V: TRBV4-1; size: medium-sized; J: TRBJ2-7; D: TRBD1
DNA: TGCGCCAGCAGCTTGGCAGGTATTGAGCAGTTCTTC; CDR3: CASSLAGIEQFF; V: TRBV5-1; size: NA; J: TRBJ2-1; D: NA
DNA: TGTGCCAGCAGCTCGACTAGCCGGAGAGAGACCCAGTACTTC; CDR3: CASSSTSRRETQYF; V: TRBV5-4; size: NA; J: TRBJ2-5; D: TRBD2
DNA: TGTGCCAGCAGCTTCCCTGGTGGCCGGCGGGGCAGCGAGCAGTACTTC; CDR3: CASSFPGGRRGSEQYF; V: TRBV7-2; size: NA; J: TRBJ2-7; D: NA
DNA: TGTGCCAGCAGTGAAGGTTGGGCGGACAGGGACTTC; CDR3: CASSEGWADRDF; V: TRBV2; size: NA; J: TRBJ2-7; D: TRBD1
DNA: TGCGCCAGCAGCCAAGCCTCGAGATACAATGAGCAGTTCTTC; CDR3: CASSQASRYNEQFF; V: TRBV4-3; size: medium-sized; J: TRBJ2-1; D: NA
DNA: TGTGCCAGCCGCAGGGACAGGGGATTGGGGATTCAGTACTTC; CDR3: CASRRDRGLGIQYF; V: TRBV27; size: NA; J: TRBJ2-4; D: TRBD1
DNA: TGTGCCAGCAGCCCGCCCAGCGGGGAGACCCAGTACTTC; CDR3: CASSPPSGETQYF; V: TRBV7-9; size: once; J: TRBJ2-5; D: NA
DNA: TGTGCCAGCAGTTTAGCGGACAAGTACAATCAGCCCCAGCATTTT; CDR3: CASSLADKYNQPQHF; V: TRBV28; size: few; J: TRBJ1-5; D: NA
DNA: TGTGCCAGCAGCTTAAGGTCCCTCAGGGGCGAGCAGTACTTC; CDR3: CASSLRSLRGEQYF; V: TRBV7-2; size: medium-sized; J: TRBJ2-7; D: NA
DNA: TGTGCCAGCGGCCCGGGGCCTCATGAAAAACTGTTTTTT; CDR3: CASGPGPHEKLFF; V: TRBV7-2; size: few; J: TRBJ1-4; D: NA
DNA: TGTGCCAGCAAACGACAGGAGAAAAACATTCAGTACTTC; CDR3: CASKRQEKNIQYF; V: TRBV2; size: NA; J: TRBJ2-4; D: NA
DNA: TGTGCCAGTAGTATATTGGGATTAGGGGACTACGAGCAGTACTTC; CDR3: CASSILGLGDYEQYF; V: TRBV19; size: NA; J: TRBJ2-7; D: NA
DNA: TGTGCCAGCAGTTACAGGGGGACCGCTGAAGCTTTCTTT; CDR3: CASSYRGTAEAFF; V: TRBV6-6; size: NA; J: TRBJ1-1; D: NA
DNA: TGCGCCAGCAGCCAAGTCGAGGGGGGGGCGTTCTGGAAGTTAGTCTTT; CDR3: CASSQVEGGAFWKLVF; V: TRBV4-3; size: once; J: TRBJ1-1; D: NA
DNA: TGCGCCAGCAGCTTGGAGGCCATGGGTGAAAAACTGTTTTTT; CDR3: CASSLEAMGEKLFF; V: TRBV5-1; size: NA; J: TRBJ1-4; D: NA
DNA: TGTGCCTGGAGCAGGGGAGGACAGAACTACGAGCAGTACTTC; CDR3: CAWSRGGQNYEQYF; V: TRBV30; size: NA; J: TRBJ2-7; D: NA
DNA: TGTGCCAGTAGTGCACTAGGTACCGGGGAGCTGTTTTTT; CDR3: CASSALGTGELFF; V: TRBV19; size: NA; J: TRBJ2-2; D: NA
DNA: TGTGCCAGCAGCCAAGAACTAGCGGGGGCTGCAGATACGCAGTATTTT; CDR3: CASSQELAGAADTQYF; V: TRBV4-2; size: NA; J: TRBJ2-3; D: TRBD2
DNA: TGTGCCAGCAGTTTTTTGGCAAGGGGGGCGACCAAAAACATTCAGTACTTC; CDR3: CASSFLARGATKNIQYF; V: TRBV27; size: NA; J: TRBJ2-4; D: NA
DNA: TGTGCCAGCAGTTTATCCTTGGCGGACGCCTCGAGACGGTTGCATTTT; CDR3: CASSLSLADASRRLHF; V: TRBV27; size: NA; J: TRBJ2-3; D: NA
DNA: TGTGCCACCAGCGGGAGACAGGGGGTACGAGAAAAACTGTTTTTT; CDR3: CATSGRQGVREKLFF; V: TRBV15; size: few; J: TRBJ1-4; D: TRBD1
DNA: TGCGCCAGCAGCTTGCGCCTAGCAACAGATACGCAGTATTTT; CDR3: CASSLRLATDTQYF; V: TRBV5-1; size: few; J: TRBJ2-3; D: NA
DNA: TGTGCCAGCAGCGTAGGACTAGCGGGGAACCAAGAGACCCAGTACTTC; CDR3: CASSVGLAGNQETQYF; V: TRBV9; size: NA; J: TRBJ2-5; D: TRBD2
DNA: TGTGCCAGCAGCTTAGCGCGGGACAGCTACGAGCAGTACTTC; CDR3: CASSLARDSYEQYF; V: TRBV7-3; size: NA; J: TRBJ2-7; D: NA
DNA: TGCGCCAGCAGCTTGGTTAGACAGGGCTACAATGAGCAGTTCTTC; CDR3: CASSLVRQGYNEQFF; V: TRBV5-1; size: NA; J: TRBJ2-1; D: TRBD1
DNA: TGCGCCAGCAGCCGAGGGAACATTCAGTACTTC; CDR3: CASSRGNIQYF; V: TRBV5-1; size: few; J: TRBJ2-4; D: NA
DNA: TGTGCCAGCAGCAGGAGCGGGAGTAGGAATGAGCAGTTCTTC; CDR3: CASSRSGSRNEQFF; V: TRBV5-4; size: NA; J: TRBJ2-1; D: TRBD2
DNA: TGTGCCAGCAGCTTAGACCCCCCTAGCCGGATCCAAGAGACCCAGTACTTC; CDR3: CASSLDPPSRIQETQYF; V: TRBV7-2; size: NA; J: TRBJ2-5; D: NA
DNA: TGTGCCAGCACCGGGAACTCTAAACCAGAGACCCAGTACTTC; CDR3: CASTGNSKPETQYF; V: TRBV6-4; size: NA; J: TRBJ2-5; D: NA
DNA: TGTGCCAGCAGCCCGTCGGGACTGTTTTTT; CDR3: CASSPSGLFF; V: TRBV11-2; size: NA; J: TRBJ1-4; D: NA
DNA: TGCAGCGTCCGGACCCTCACCCGGGCGGCCGGGGAGCTGTTTTTT; CDR3: CSVRTLTRAAGELFF; V: TRBV29-1; size: NA; J: TRBJ2-2; D: NA
DNA: TGTGCCAGCAGCTTAGCGGTCCTCCGTTCCGCGGTCGAGCAGTACTTC; CDR3: CASSLAVLRSAVEQYF; V: TRBV7-2; size: NA; J: TRBJ2-7; D: NA
DNA: TGTGCCAGCAGATTCAGGGGATTCTCTGAAGAGACCCAGTACTTC; CDR3: CASRFRGFSEETQYF; V: TRBV5-6; size: medium-sized; J: TRBJ2-5; D: NA
DNA: TGTGCCAGCAGCTTGCAGGGAGGCACAGATACGCAGTATTTT; CDR3: CASSLQGGTDTQYF; V: TRBV7-9; size: NA; J: TRBJ2-3; D: NA
DNA: TGTGCCAGCAGCTTAGATTGGGCTAGCGGCCAAGAGACCCAGTACTTC; CDR3: CASSLDWASGQETQYF; V: TRBV11-2; size: few; J: TRBJ2-5; D: TRBD2
DNA: TGTGCCAGCAGCTTAAGGCAGGGCGGGACTGAAGCTTTCTTT; CDR3: CASSLRQGGTEAFF; V: TRBV7-9; size: NA; J: TRBJ1-1; D: NA
DNA: TGTGCCAGCAGCCGACCCGTCACACGGGAGTCAGAAGAGACCCAGTACTTC; CDR3: CASSRPVTRESEETQYF; V: TRBV7-9; size: NA; J: TRBJ2-5; D: NA
DNA: TGTGCCGTCCGAAAACAGGGGGATAACTATGGCTACACCTTC; CDR3: CAVRKQGDNYGYTF; V: TRBV7-6; size: NA; J: TRBJ1-2; D: TRBD1
DNA: TGCGCCAGCAGCCAAGACAGGGCGTACCAAGAGACCCAGTACTTC; CDR3: CASSQDRAYQETQYF; V: TRBV4-1; size: NA; J: TRBJ2-5; D: NA
DNA: TGCAGCGTTGTGGACTACCTGGGGGTCAATGAGCAGTTCTTC; CDR3: CSVVDYLGVNEQFF; V: TRBV29-1; size: NA; J: TRBJ2-1; D: NA
DNA: TGCGCCAGCAGCCTGCCGACAATGACGTACCAAGAGACCCAGTACTTC; CDR3: CASSLPTMTYQETQYF; V: TRBV5-1; size: few; J: TRBJ2-5; D: NA
DNA: TGTGCCAGCAGCGGCCGGGACAGGGGGCTCTACGAGCAGTACTTC; CDR3: CASSGRDRGLYEQYF; V: TRBV7-2; size: NA; J: TRBJ2-7; D: TRBD1
DNA: TGTGCCAGCAGTTACTCGCTTGTCTTGGGTGGCTACACCTTC; CDR3: CASSYSLVLGGYTF; V: TRBV6-6; size: few; J: TRBJ1-2; D: NA
DNA: TGTGCCAGCAGCGCCCAGGGGGCCGGGGAGCTGTTTTTT; CDR3: CASSAQGAGELFF; V: TRBV9; size: NA; J: TRBJ2-2; D: TRBD1
DNA: TGTGCCAGCAGCTTAGGGCTCGGAGCGGGGTCTTTTAATGAGCAGTTCTTC; CDR3: CASSLGLGAGSFNEQFF; V: TRBV7-8; size: NA; J: TRBJ2-1; D: TRBD2
DNA: TGTGCCACCATGGGAGTCAGATCCTACGAGCAGTACTTC; CDR3: CATMGVRSYEQYF; V: TRBV28; size: NA; J: TRBJ2-7; D: NA
DNA: TGTGCCAGCACTCGTAGGGACAGGGGGCAAGGTGAGCAGTTCTTC; CDR3: CASTRRDRGQGEQFF; V: TRBV7-2; size: NA; J: TRBJ2-1; D: TRBD1
DNA: TGCGCCAGCAGGTTACAGGGGATGAACACTGAAGCTTTCTTT; CDR3: CASRLQGMNTEAFF; V: TRBV5-1; size: NA; J: TRBJ1-1; D: TRBD1
DNA: TGTGCCAGCAGCCATACGTTTTGGGATCGGCAGCCCCAGCATTTT; CDR3: CASSHTFWDRQPQHF; V: TRBV7-3; size: NA; J: TRBJ1-5; D: NA
DNA: TGTGCCAGCAGCTATAGGAGAGAGACCCAGTACTTC; CDR3: CASSYRRETQYF; V: TRBV7-2; size: NA; J: TRBJ2-5; D: NA
DNA: TGCGCCAGCAGCTCGGGGGTTGGGCAGTTCTTC; CDR3: CASSSGVGQFF; V: TRBV5-1; size: once; J: TRBJ2-1; D: NA
DNA: TGCGCCAGCAGCACAGGACGCTCGCAAGAGACCCAGTACTTC; CDR3: CASSTGRSQETQYF; V: TRBV5-1; size: few; J: TRBJ2-5; D: NA
DNA: TGTGCCAGCAGCTTTCTCTGGGGCCGAAGCACCGGGGAGCTGTTTTTT; CDR3: CASSFLWGRSTGELFF; V: TRBV7-2; size: few; J: TRBJ2-2; D: NA